The clone carrying this T cell receptor beta chain was observed many times. Its antigen is not identified. These data come from a study of T cells in Graves' hyperthyroidism and ophthalmopathy. Patients having uncontrolled infection, another autoimmune disease, pregnancy or lactation were not included. Amplified TCR beta CDR3 regions came from RNA transcripts. During a first-round RT-PCR of the TCR CDR3, the HTBI primer set was used. From the multiplex PCR reads, TCRdb called clonotypes with MiXCR, one entry per CDR3 protein. The table has some 250,000 distinct CDR3 sequences, roughly 15% seen once; the top ten hold roughly 15%. CDR3 length: 16 amino acids. Trimming cost V 6 bases and J 4 bases, with 21 bases left between them. Germline loops: CDR1 MDHEN, CDR2 SYDVKM. Study outcomes and limitations: The model forecast ophthalmopathy, anticipating it by a median around 6.9 months before onset. Ophthalmopathy stood apart from stable hyperthyroidism in a 13 V-J model.

The specimen was blood. This chain links TRBV28 with TRBJ1-1; no clear D. The sequence was obtained from a middle-aged woman with Graves' hyperthyroidism that later progressed to Graves' ophthalmopathy. The CDR3 reads CASSEGKRQWRTEAFF. CDR3 coding DNA: TGTGCCAGCAGCGAAGGCAAGAGGCAGTGGCGCACTGAAGCTTTCTTT.